This T cell receptor (beta chain) was recovered during a study of blood T cell repertoires in COVID-19. Study-wide background: The origin of the acute and convalescent COVID-19 samples was the United States, Italy and Spain. T cells, B-cell-depleted T cells, or PBMCs provided the cDNA or gDNA that served as material.

V was pared by 6 bases and J by 3 bases, with 11 bases between. CDR3 size: 14 residues. Germline-derived CDR1 and CDR2 are MNHEY and SVGAGI. Original handling: Estimation of nucleated cell counts relied on the amplification of reference gene primers. Some clones are missing from TCRdb's copy, which holds only in-frame ones; the method was immunoSEQ multiplex PCR. For V, J and clone size, that table is used; D and trimming come from the DNA. The sample consists of approximately 200,000 clones, just under 90% of them appearing once. The receptor comes from a man in his 60s who had recovered from COVID-19. The V and J genes are TRBV6-5 and TRBJ1-4; D ambiguous. Sequencing was carried out using peripheral blood. The CDR3 sequence: CASSPSEANEKLFF. CDR3 DNA sequence: TGTGCCAGCAGCCCGTCTGAGGCTAATGAAAAACTGTTTTTT.